The 4 T cell receptor beta chains given below trace back to one sample, sequenced in a study of cytomegalovirus exposure and HLA in healthy donors. This PCR relied on a set of 60 Vbeta primers and 13 Jbeta primers. Clones were sequenced by immunoSEQ multiplex PCR, and TCRdb holds only the in-frame ones, with some missing. This sample carries 110,000 or so clones, 65% to 80% of them seen once, and the ten largest clones take approximately 5.1%. The sequenced sample consisted of PBMCs. The receptors were gathered from a male donor in good health and CMV-seronegative.

The chain carries TRBV7-3 and TRBJ1-3; tentative D call: TRBD1 (6 bases). With 5 bases removed from V and 3 bases from J, the gap between germline ends came to 17 bases. CDR1 SGHTA and CDR2 FQGTGA come from the germline V gene. CDR3 length: 16 residues. The CDR3 protein is CASSPEVGGVGNTIYF. CDR3 bases: TGTGCCAGCAGCCCAGAGGTAGGGGGGGTTGGAAACACCATATATTTT.

This clone was observed a single time. The chain uses TRBV19 and TRBJ2-1; D uncertain. With 3 bases removed from V and 5 bases from J, the gap between germline ends came to 5 bases. In germline, CDR1 is LNHDA, CDR2 SQIVND (reference sequence). CDR3 length: 12 residues. In DNA, the CDR3 is TGTGCCAGTAGTATGAAGCACAATGAGCAGTTCTTC. This translates into CASSMKHNEQFF. Full variable domain (remainder filled in from reference TRBV19 and TRBJ2-1): DGGITQSPKYLFRKEGQNVTLSCEQNLNHDAMYWYRQDPGQGLRLIYYSQIVNDFQKGDIAEGYSVSREKKESFPLTVTSAQKNPTAFYLCASSMKHNEQFFGPGTRLTVL.

The J gene is TRBJ2-2, the V gene TRBV7-9; 7 bases match TRBD2. From germline, CDR1 is SEHNR and CDR2 FQNEAQ (reference sequence). The CDR3 contains 16 residues. Trimming cost V 10 bases and J 1 base; bases outside gene matches: 12. The CDR3 region has the DNA TGTGCCACCACACTCCCCACTAGCGTGAACACCGGGGAGCTGTTTTTT. Protein: CATTLPTSVNTGELFF.

The J gene is TRBJ2-2, the V gene TRBV5-4; 10 positions agree with TRBD2. Trimming cost V 0 bases and J 4 bases; bases outside gene matches: 0. CDR1 SGHNT and CDR2 YYREEE come from the germline V gene (reference sequence). The CDR3 is 15 residues long. In nucleotides, the CDR3 is TGTGCCAGCAGCTTGGCTAGCGGGAGCACCGGGGAGCTGTTTTTT. This gives the protein CASSLASGSTGELFF.